A single sample is the source of the 15 T cell receptor beta chains below, sequenced in a study of T cell responses to AZD1222 COVID-19 vaccine. Sequencing used immunoSEQ multiplex PCR; TCRdb keeps in-frame clones, though not all of them. The sample holds 95,000 to 150,000 clones, 75% to 90% seen once. Sequencing was performed on peripheral blood, taken on day 0 of AZD1222 vaccination. Receptor source: an adult in good health.

The chain uses TRBV6-5 and TRBJ2-7; 7 bases are a match to TRBD1. Germline V gene lookup returns CDR1 MNHEY and CDR2 SVGAGI. V lost 8 bases and J lost 0; bases outside the gene matches: 4. CDR3 size: 13 residues. The CDR3 spells CASPDRNSYEQYF. DNA of the CDR3: TGTGCCAGCCCGGACAGGAACTCCTACGAGCAGTACTTC.

The V and J genes are TRBV4-3 and TRBJ2-7; tentative D call: TRBD1 (6 bases). Germline CDR1 LGHNA, CDR2 YSLEER. Trimming left V 2 bases short and J 0 bases short, with 11 bases between. The CDR3 is made up of 15 amino acids. CDR3 sequence (DNA): TGCGCCAGCAGCCAACGAACAGGGAGCTCCTACGAGCAGTACTTC. This codes for CASSQRTGSSYEQYF.

This clone was observed a single time. The chain is built from TRBV7-2 and TRBJ1-6; unclear D gene. The germline V and J ends were trimmed by 2 bases and 11 bases, with 7 bases remaining between them. Per the germline V gene, CDR1 is SGHTA and CDR2 is FQGNSA. The CDR3 has 12 residues. CDR3 amino acids: CASSLRQAPLHF. Written as DNA, the CDR3 is TGTGCCAGCAGCTTAAGGCAGGCACCCCTCCACTTT.

CDR3 loop: CSVGAGVDTEAFF. CDR3 nucleotide sequence: TGCAGCGTTGGTGCAGGGGTCGACACTGAAGCTTTCTTT. The chain links TRBV29-1 to TRBJ1-1; weak D call: TRBD1 (6 bases). Trimming pared 4 bases from V and 3 bases from J, leaving 12 bases between. CDR1 and CDR2 from the germline V gene are SQVTM and ANQGSEA. The CDR3 extends over 13 amino acids.

V and J are TRBV13 and TRBJ1-1; D not certain. CDR1 is PRHDT and CDR2 is FYEKMQ in the germline V gene (reference sequence). The CDR3 totals 14 residues. Trimming shortened V by 5 bases and J by 5 bases, and 15 bases separated the two germline ends. Here the CDR3 DNA reads TGTGCCAGCAGCGACAACCTTTGGAAAACTGAAGCTTTCTTT. Encoded protein: CASSDNLWKTEAFF.

The chain has TRBV15 and TRBJ1-1; D not certain. V was cut by 4 bases and J by 1 base, with 7 bases left in between. The germline V gene encodes CDR1 LNHNV and CDR2 YYDKDF (reference sequence). The CDR3 has 13 residues. In DNA form, the CDR3 reads TGTGCCACCAGCATGGGGAGGAACACTGAAGCTTTCTTT. Residues: CATSMGRNTEAFF. The full variable domain, completed using reference TRBV15 and TRBJ1-1, is DAMVIQNPRYQVTQFGKPVTLSCSQTLNHNVMYWYQQKSSQAPKLLFHYYDKDFNNEADTPDNFQSRRPNTSFCFLDIRSPGLGDTAMYLCATSMGRNTEAFFGQGTRLTVV.

CDR3 DNA sequence: TGTGCCAGCAGTTATATCCCGCGTGGAGGGAACTATGGCTACACCTTC. It is translated as CASSYIPRGGNYGYTF. V gene TRBV6-5 combines with J gene TRBJ1-2; unclear D gene. Deletions cut 3 bases from V and 2 bases from J, with 16 bases between. Germline loops: CDR1 MNHEY, CDR2 SVGAGI. This CDR3 has 16 residues.

The chain combines TRBV10-3 with TRBJ2-7, with 10 bases fitting TRBD1. The CDR3 spans 12 residues. J was trimmed by 7 bases and V by 6 bases; bases with no gene match: 3. CDR1 is ENHRY, CDR2 SYGVKD, per germline. CDR3 amino acids: CAIRDRGLEQYF. The DNA of the CDR3 is TGTGCCATCAGGGACAGGGGGTTGGAGCAGTACTTC.

V and J are TRBV7-3 and TRBJ2-2; a possible D gene is TRBD2 (6 bases). From germline, CDR1 is SGHTA and CDR2 FQGTGA. The CDR3 is 14 residues long. V shed 4 bases and J shed 1 base, with 7 bases lying between them. In nucleotides, the CDR3 is TGTGCCAGCAGCTCCGGGGGGAACACCGGGGAGCTGTTTTTT. Translating gives CASSSGGNTGELFF. Complete variable domain (other parts from reference TRBV7-3 and TRBJ2-2): GAGVSQTPSNKVTEKGKYVELRCDPISGHTALYWYRQSLGQGPEFLIYFQGTGAADDSGLPNDRFFAVRPEGSVSTLKIQRTERGDSAVYLCASSSGGNTGELFFGEGSRLTVL.

The V gene is TRBV6-2 or TRBV6-3, the J gene TRBJ2-1; either TRBD1 or TRBD2 may fit D (5 bases each). The V gene's germline CDR1 is MNHEY and CDR2 SVGEGT. The CDR3 extends over 16 amino acids. Between the trimmed V and J ends, which lost 4 bases and 6 bases, there was a span of 19 bases. CDR3 sequence (DNA): TGTGCCAGCAGTTGCCCGCAGGGAGAACCTTGCAATGAGCAGTTCTTC. This encodes CASSCPQGEPCNEQFF.

The gene calls are TRBV7-2 and TRBJ1-2, with TRBD1 as a possible D gene (5 bases). Trimming removed 5 bases from V and 5 bases from J, with 12 bases in between. Looked up from germline, CDR1 is SGHTA and CDR2 is FQGNSA. The CDR3 is 13 amino acids. The CDR3 region is CASSAGRGYGYTF. The CDR3 DNA sequence: TGTGCCAGCAGCGCGGGACGGGGTTATGGCTACACCTTC.

DNA of the CDR3: TGTGCCTGGAGTGTACGACAGGGGGGGCCTGGGGCCAACGTCCTGACTTTC. The encoded protein is CAWSVRQGGPGANVLTF. This rearrangement joins TRBV30 to TRBJ2-6; TRBD1 agrees at 9 bases. The V segment lost 0 bases and the J segment 2 bases; nucleotides outside the gene matches: 5. Germline V lookup: CDR1 GTSNPN, CDR2 SVGIG (reference sequence). This CDR3 region has 17 residues.

This chain connects TRBV19 to TRBJ1-1, with D possibly TRBD1 on 6 matching bases. V lost 4 bases to trimming and J lost 0 bases, with 12 bases between them. Per germline, CDR1 LNHDA and CDR2 SQIVND (reference sequence). The length of the CDR3 is 15 residues. The CDR3 DNA is TGTGCCAGTAGTACATTACAGGGCTTGAACACTGAAGCTTTCTTT. Protein product: CASSTLQGLNTEAFF. Full variable domain (remainder filled in from reference TRBV19 and TRBJ1-1): DGGITQSPKYLFRKEGQNVTLSCEQNLNHDAMYWYRQDPGQGLRLIYYSQIVNDFQKGDIAEGYSVSREKKESFPLTVTSAQKNPTAFYLCASSTLQGLNTEAFFGQGTRLTVV.

The rearrangement joins TRBV28 to TRBJ2-7; D may be TRBD2 (5 bases). Germline-derived CDR1 and CDR2 are MDHEN and SYDVKM. This CDR3 has 13 residues. V gave up 2 bases and J gave up 2 bases, with 7 bases separating them. The CDR3 coding sequence is TGTGCCAGCAGTTTAAGGACTCCCTACGAGCAGTACTTC. This gives the protein CASSLRTPYEQYF.

The V call is TRBV7-3, the J call TRBJ2-5, with D maybe TRBD2 (5 bases). Germline V CDR1 and CDR2: SGHTA, FQGTGA. V was pared by 5 bases and J by 0 bases, with 10 bases between. The CDR3 sequence is 14 residues long. For the CDR3, the DNA is TGTGCCAGCAGCCGGACGGGGTACCAAGAGACCCAGTACTTC. This translates into CASSRTGYQETQYF.